This T cell receptor (beta chain) was captured by sequencing in a study of shared clonotypes between healthy human individuals. Terminally differentiated effector memory CD45RA+ cells were left out of the naive CD8 fraction, which was CD45RO-negative and positively selected for CCR7. An even split of each subset's genomic DNA across several immunoSEQ plates was performed. The protocol was immunoSEQ multiplex PCR, while the TCRdb copy is restricted to in-frame clones and leaves out a portion. The sample contains around 1.9 million clones, just over 90% of which appear only once. Germline CDR1 SEHNR, CDR2 FQNEAQ (reference sequence). There are 15 residues in the CDR3. The V gene lost 5 bases and the J gene lost 4 bases, with 17 bases spanning the gap.

This sequence originates from a man between 18 and 35 years old in good health. Some clones in this sample may be carry-over from other donors' samples. The specimen was naive CD8+ T cells from PBMCs. This chain uses TRBV7-9 with TRBJ1-2; D is ambiguous. CDR3 sequence: CASSLPGPGSYGYTF. The CDR3, as DNA: TGTGCCAGCAGCCTCCCGGGCCCAGGCTCCTATGGCTACACCTTC.